The T cell receptor (beta chain) under discussion was sequenced for a study of cytomegalovirus exposure and HLA in healthy donors. Study-wide points: Altogether, 150 to 200 TCR beta chains were recorded as cytomegalovirus-associated.

This CDR3 is 15 amino acids long. V shed 3 bases and J 3 bases; nucleotides not matched to a gene: 6. Looked up from germline, CDR1 is SGDLS and CDR2 is YYNGEE. With regard to this clone: Its antigen is unknown.

PCR primers comprised 60 Vbeta and 13 Jbeta primers. This table comes from immunoSEQ multiplex PCR, and its TCRdb copy is limited to in-frame clones, with some not included. The sample contains 250,000 to 350,000 clones, about nine tenths of which appear only once. The sequence derives from a man aged 40-55 years in good health and CMV-seropositive. The sample was PBMCs. The chain couples TRBV9 to TRBJ2-7; TRBD1 matches 10 bases. Here the CDR3 DNA reads TGTGCCAGCAGCGCCCTGGGACAGGGGAACTACGAGCAGTACTTC. Its translation: CASSALGQGNYEQYF.